The sequence of this T cell receptor beta chain was determined in a study of post-analysis software for immune sequencing data. On the study more broadly: Relapsing-remitting, secondary progressive and progressive-relapsing multiple sclerosis were all included among the disease courses.

The TCR beta cDNA libraries carried unique molecular identifiers. T cells, roughly 0.95 to 10 million of them, yielded roughly 0.5 million cDNA molecules. MiXCR was run by TCRdb on the PCR reads, yielding one entry per CDR3 protein. The data show 600,000 to 700,000 distinct CDR3 sequences, with 59% seen just once and approximately 10% held by the top ten. Study results and caveats: Same-batch samples co-clustered strongly by F measure. Comparison with controls showed significantly lower normalized Chao1 diversity in multiple sclerosis patients. The five TRBV segments detected at higher frequency in patients than in controls included TRBV5-6, TRBV5-1 and TRBV20-1.

This CDR3 region has 17 residues. The germline V gene encodes CDR1 SGHKS and CDR2 YYEKEE (reference sequence). Losses at the gene ends were 1 base for V and 7 bases for J; bases not matched to a gene: 12. About this clonotype itself: The antigen remains undetermined.

This TCR was sampled from a girl aged 2-15 years with multiple sclerosis. The V gene is TRBV5-5, the J gene TRBJ2-1; 9 bases line up with TRBD2. Sequencing used blood. CDR3 bases: TGTGCCAGCAGCTTGTACTTCTTAGCGGGGGAGAATAATGAGCAGTTCTTC. This encodes CASSLYFLAGENNEQFF. Full variable domain (rest looked up from reference TRBV5-5 and TRBJ2-1): DAGVTQSPTHLIKTRGQQVTLRCSPISGHKSVSWYQQVLGQGPQFIFQYYEKEERGRGNFPDRFSARQFPNYSSELNVNALLLGDSALYLCASSLYFLAGENNEQFFGPGTRLTVL.